The T cell receptor beta chain under discussion was sequenced for a study of patients and donors after allogeneic stem cell transplantation. MiXCR was run by TCRdb on the RT-PCR reads, yielding one entry per CDR3 protein. The sample holds about 960,000 distinct CDR3 sequences, roughly 18% seen once. The CDR3 loop spans 13 amino acids. Germline CDR1 is ENHRY and CDR2 is SYGVKD. V lost 3 bases and J lost 7; bases outside the gene matches: 2. The sample comprised blood, either unsorted or a sorted T cell fraction (not recorded which). This receptor was taken from a human donor who was either an allogeneic HSCT recipient or a stem cell or donor lymphocyte infusion donor (not recorded which). It is not recorded whose cells these are; they may come from a transplant donor. The chain combines TRBV10-3 with TRBJ2-1; 8 bases line up with TRBD2. The CDR3 coding sequence is TGTGCCATCAGTGAACTAGCGGAGAATGAGCAGTTCTTC. This sequence encodes CAISELAENEQFF.